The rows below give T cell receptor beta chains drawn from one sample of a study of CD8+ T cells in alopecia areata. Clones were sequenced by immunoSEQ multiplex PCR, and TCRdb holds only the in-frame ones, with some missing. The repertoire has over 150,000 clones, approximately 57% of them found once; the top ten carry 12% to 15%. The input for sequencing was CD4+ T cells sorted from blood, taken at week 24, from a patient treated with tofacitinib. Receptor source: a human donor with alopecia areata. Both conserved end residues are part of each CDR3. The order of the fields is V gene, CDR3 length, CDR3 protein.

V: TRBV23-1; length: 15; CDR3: CASSQSRGRYTEAFF
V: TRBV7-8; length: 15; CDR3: CASSQDRIGNSPLHF
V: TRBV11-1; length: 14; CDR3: CASSSFASSYEQYF
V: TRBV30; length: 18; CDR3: CAWSGGASGTLSYNEQFF
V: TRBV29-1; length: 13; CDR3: CSVELAGNGGYTF
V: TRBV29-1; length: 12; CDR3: CSVEDDTDTQYF
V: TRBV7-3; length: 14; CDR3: CASSPGGSYNEQFF
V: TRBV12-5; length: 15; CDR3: CASGPLGRGTDTQYF
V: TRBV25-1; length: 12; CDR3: CASSESVGELFF
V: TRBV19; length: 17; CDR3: CASSIGWTSGGRETQYF
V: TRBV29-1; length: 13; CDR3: CSVSGPEKAEAFF
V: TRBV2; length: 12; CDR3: CASKLSQETQYF
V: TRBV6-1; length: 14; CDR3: CASSDTWGNQPQHF
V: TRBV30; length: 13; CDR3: CAWSVRLTGELFF
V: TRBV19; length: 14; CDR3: CASTSRSSGNTIYF
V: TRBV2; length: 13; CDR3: CASTSGGQETQYF
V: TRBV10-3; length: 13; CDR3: CAISESVNYEQYF
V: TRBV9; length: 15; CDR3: CASSETAGGWIGYTF
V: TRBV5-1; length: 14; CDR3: CASSLDRLSGTQYF
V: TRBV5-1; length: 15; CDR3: CASSLENRVGETQYF
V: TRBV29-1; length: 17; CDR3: CSVGGQGVPGSTGELFF
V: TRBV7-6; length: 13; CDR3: CASSLDTGGKAFF
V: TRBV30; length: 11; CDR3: CAWSRSGQLFF
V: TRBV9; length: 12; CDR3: CASITGTDTQYF
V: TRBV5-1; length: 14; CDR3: CASSLVYRGYEQYF
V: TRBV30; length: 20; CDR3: CAWSVPLYFEQGNSNQPQHF
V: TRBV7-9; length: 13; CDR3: CASSLGTGYEQYF
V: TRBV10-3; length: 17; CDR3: CAISASSGGPLQETQYF
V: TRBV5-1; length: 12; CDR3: CASSLQGVGYTF
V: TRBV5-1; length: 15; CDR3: CASSFGVGITDTQYF
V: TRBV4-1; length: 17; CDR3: CASSQGTTSGNTDTQYF